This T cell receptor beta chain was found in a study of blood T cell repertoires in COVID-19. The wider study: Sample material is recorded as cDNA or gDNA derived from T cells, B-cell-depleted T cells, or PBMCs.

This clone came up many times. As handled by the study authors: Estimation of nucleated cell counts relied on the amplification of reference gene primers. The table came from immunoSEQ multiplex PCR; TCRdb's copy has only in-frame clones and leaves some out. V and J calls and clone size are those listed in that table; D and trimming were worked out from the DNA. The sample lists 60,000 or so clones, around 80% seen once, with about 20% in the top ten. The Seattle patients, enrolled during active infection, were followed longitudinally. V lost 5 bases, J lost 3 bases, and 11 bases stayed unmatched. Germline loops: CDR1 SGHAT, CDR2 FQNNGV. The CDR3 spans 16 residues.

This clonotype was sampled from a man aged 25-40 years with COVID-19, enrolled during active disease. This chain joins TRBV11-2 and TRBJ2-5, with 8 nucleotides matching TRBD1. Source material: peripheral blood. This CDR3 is CASSTAQGAQKETQYF. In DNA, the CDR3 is TGTGCCAGCAGCACCGCCCAGGGGGCCCAAAAAGAGACCCAGTACTTC.